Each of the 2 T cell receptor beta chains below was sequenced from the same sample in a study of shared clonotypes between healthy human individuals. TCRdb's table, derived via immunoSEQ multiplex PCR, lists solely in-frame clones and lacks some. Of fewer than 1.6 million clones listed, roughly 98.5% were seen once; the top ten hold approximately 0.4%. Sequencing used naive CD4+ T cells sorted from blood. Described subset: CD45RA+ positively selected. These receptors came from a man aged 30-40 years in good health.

The DNA of the CDR3 is TGCGCCAGCAGTGCGGGACAGGTCTACGAGCAGTACTTC. Translated: CASSAGQVYEQYF. V gene TRBV10-1 combines with J gene TRBJ2-7; 8 positions match TRBD1. Germline-derived CDR1 and CDR2 are WNHNN and SYGVQD (reference sequence). This CDR3 has 13 amino acids. Unmatched junction bases numbered 2, after V lost 4 bases and J lost 3 bases.

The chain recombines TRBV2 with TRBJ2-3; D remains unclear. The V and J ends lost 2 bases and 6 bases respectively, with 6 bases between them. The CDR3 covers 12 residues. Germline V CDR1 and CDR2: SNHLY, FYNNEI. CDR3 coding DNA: TGTGCCAGCAGTGAACTGGTTGATACGCAGTATTTT. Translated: CASSELVDTQYF.